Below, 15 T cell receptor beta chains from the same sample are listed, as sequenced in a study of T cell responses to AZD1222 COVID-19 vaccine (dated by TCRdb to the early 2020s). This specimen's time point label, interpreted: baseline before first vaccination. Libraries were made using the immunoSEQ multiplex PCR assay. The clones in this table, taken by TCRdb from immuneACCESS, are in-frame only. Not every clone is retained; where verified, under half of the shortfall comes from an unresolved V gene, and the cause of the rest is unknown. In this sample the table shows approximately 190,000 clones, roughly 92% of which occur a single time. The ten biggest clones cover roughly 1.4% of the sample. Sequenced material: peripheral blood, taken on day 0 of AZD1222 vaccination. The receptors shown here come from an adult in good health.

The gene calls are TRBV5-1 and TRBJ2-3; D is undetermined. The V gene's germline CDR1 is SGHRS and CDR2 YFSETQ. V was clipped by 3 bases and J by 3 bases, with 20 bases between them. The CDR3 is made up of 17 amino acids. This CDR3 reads CASSSEWVRTNTDTQYF. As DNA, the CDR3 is TGCGCCAGCAGCTCAGAGTGGGTAAGAACGAATACAGATACGCAGTATTTT.

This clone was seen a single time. CDR3 sequence: CASSPLAGHTGELFF. CDR3 DNA: TGCGCCAGCAGCCCCCTTGCCGGGCACACCGGGGAGCTGTTTTTT. This rearrangement joins TRBV5-1 to TRBJ2-2; D call uncertain. The CDR3 contains 15 residues. Germline CDR1 and CDR2: SGHRS and YFSETQ. The germline V and J ends were trimmed by 4 bases and 3 bases, with 13 bases remaining between them. Drawing the rest from reference TRBV5-1 and TRBJ2-2, the complete variable domain is KAGVTQTPRYLIKTRGQQVTLSCSPISGHRSVSWYQQTPGQGLQFLFEYFSETQRNKGNFPGRFSGRQFSNSRSEMNVSTLELGDSALYLCASSPLAGHTGELFFGEGSRLTVL.

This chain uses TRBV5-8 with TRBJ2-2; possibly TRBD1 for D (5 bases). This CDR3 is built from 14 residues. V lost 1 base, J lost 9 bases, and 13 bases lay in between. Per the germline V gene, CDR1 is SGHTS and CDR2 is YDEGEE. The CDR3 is CASSLIGVSRELFF. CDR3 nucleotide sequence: TGTGCCAGCAGCTTGATAGGGGTTTCGCGGGAGCTGTTTTTT.

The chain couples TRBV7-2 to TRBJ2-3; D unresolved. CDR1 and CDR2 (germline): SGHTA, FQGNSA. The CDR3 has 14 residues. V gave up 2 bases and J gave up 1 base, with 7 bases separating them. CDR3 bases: TGTGCCAGCAGCTTAAATCGCGGCACAGATACGCAGTATTTT. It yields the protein CASSLNRGTDTQYF. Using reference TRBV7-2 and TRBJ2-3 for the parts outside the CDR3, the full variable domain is GAGVSQSPSNKVTEKGKDVELRCDPISGHTALYWYRQSLGQGLEFLIYFQGNSAPDKSGLPSDRFSAERTGGSVSTLTIQRTQQEDSAVYLCASSLNRGTDTQYFGPGTRLTVL.

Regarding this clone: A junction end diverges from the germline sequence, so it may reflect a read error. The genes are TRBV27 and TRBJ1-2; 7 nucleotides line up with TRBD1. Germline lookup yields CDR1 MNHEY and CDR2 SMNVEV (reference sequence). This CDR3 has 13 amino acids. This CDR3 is CASSLSTGLGYTF. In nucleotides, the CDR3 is TGTGCCAGCAGTCTATCGACAGGGTTGGGCTACACCTTC.

CDR3: CASSPQNRQVRGNTIYF. In nucleotides, the CDR3 is TGTGCCAGCTCACCACAAAATCGGCAGGTGCGCGGAAACACCATATATTTT. This sequence joins TRBV18 and TRBJ1-3; D not certain. This CDR3 comprises 17 residues. In germline, CDR1 is KGHSH, CDR2 LQKENI. Trimming cost V 1 base and J 4 bases, with 17 bases left between them.

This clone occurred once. In DNA form, the CDR3 reads TGTGCCAGCAGCCTCACGGGCATTAGCACAGATACGCAGTATTTT. The encoded protein is CASSLTGISTDTQYF. The J gene is TRBJ2-3, the V gene TRBV7-2; no definite D call. Germline assignment: CDR1 SGHTA and CDR2 FQGNSA. The CDR3 length is 15 residues. V was shortened by 5 bases and J by 0 bases, with 12 bases between the two germline ends.

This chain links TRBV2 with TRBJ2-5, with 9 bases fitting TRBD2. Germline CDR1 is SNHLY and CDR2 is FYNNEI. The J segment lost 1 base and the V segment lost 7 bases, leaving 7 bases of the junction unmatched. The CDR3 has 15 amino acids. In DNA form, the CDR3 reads TGTGCCAGCACCCTATTGACTAGCGGCCAAGAGACCCAGTACTTC. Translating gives CASTLLTSGQETQYF.

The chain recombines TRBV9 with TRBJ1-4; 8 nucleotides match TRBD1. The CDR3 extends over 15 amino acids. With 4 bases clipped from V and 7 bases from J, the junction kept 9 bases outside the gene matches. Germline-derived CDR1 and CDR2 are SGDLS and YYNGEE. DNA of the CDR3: TGTGCCAGCAGCCTAGGACAGGGCGGGGGTGAAAAACTGTTTTTT. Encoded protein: CASSLGQGGGEKLFF.

The CDR3 nucleotides are TGTGCCACTACACGAGGGAATTCACCCCTCCACTTT. Protein: CATTRGNSPLHF. This chain connects TRBV27 to TRBJ1-6; no clear D. This CDR3 contains 12 residues. CDR1 and CDR2 from the germline V gene are MNHEY and SMNVEV (reference sequence). With 10 bases removed from V and 7 bases from J, the gap between germline ends came to 11 bases.

CDR3 region: CASSQDAGGVFNEQFF. DNA for the CDR3: TGTGCCAGCAGCCAAGACGCTGGGGGGGTATTCAATGAGCAGTTCTTC. V is TRBV14 and J is TRBJ2-1; 7 bases fit TRBD2. This CDR3 has 16 amino acids. V lost 0 bases, J lost 6 bases, and 8 bases stayed unmatched. The V gene's germline CDR1 is SGHDN and CDR2 FVKESK.

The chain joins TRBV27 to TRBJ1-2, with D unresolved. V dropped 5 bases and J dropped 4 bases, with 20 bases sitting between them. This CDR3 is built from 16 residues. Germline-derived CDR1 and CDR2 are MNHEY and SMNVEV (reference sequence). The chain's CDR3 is CASSAQVPKAPYGYTF. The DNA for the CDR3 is TGTGCCAGCAGTGCCCAAGTTCCCAAGGCTCCCTATGGCTACACCTTC.

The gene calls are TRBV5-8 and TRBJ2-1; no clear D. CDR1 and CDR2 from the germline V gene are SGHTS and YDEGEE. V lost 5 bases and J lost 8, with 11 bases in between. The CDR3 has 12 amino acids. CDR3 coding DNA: TGTGCCAGCAGGAACACGGGCCATGAGCAGTTCTTC. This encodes CASRNTGHEQFF.

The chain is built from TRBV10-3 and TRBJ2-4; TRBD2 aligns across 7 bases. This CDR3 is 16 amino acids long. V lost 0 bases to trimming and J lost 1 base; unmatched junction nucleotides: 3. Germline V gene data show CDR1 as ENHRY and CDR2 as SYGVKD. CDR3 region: CAISESREGAKNIQYF. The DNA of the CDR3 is TGTGCCATCAGTGAGTCCAGGGAGGGGGCCAAAAACATTCAGTACTTC.

In DNA form, the CDR3 reads TGTGCCAGCAGTTACGGAGGGGCACTAAATGAAAAACTGTTTTTT. This encodes CASSYGGALNEKLFF. This chain connects TRBV6-5 to TRBJ1-4; weak D call: TRBD1 (5 bases). This CDR3 spans 15 amino acids. Deletions cut 2 bases from V and 5 bases from J, with 12 bases between. Germline CDR1 and CDR2: MNHEY and SVGAGI.